These 14 T cell receptor beta chains were all obtained from the same sample, sequenced in a study of T-cell memory formation after mild COVID-19 (dated by TCRdb to about 2021). The method behind the library was 5' RACE. Instrument used: Illumina NovaSeq 6000. TCRdb trimmed the raw reads at Q25, called clones with MiXCR and kept productive beta chains. A single entry per CDR3 protein holds the most common genes and DNA from its merged rows. The sample includes a few hundred thousand distinct CDR3 sequences, with approximately 18% observed a single time. Under 25% of the sample is taken by the ten largest. The sequenced material came from PBMCs or a T cell subset sorted from them (not recorded which). The receptors were gathered from a man younger than 35 who had mild COVID-19 (a few samples of this study predate the infection). The sample titles of this study are shuffled in the database, so cell type and time point are left out; the donor was told from shared clones.

This clonotype was counted only a few times. The V and J genes are TRBV6-5 and TRBJ2-3; 7 nucleotides match TRBD1. CDR1 and CDR2 (germline): MNHEY, SVGAGI. This CDR3 has 14 residues. With 0 bases clipped from V and 9 bases from J, the junction kept 6 bases outside the gene matches. In DNA form, the CDR3 reads TGTGCCAGCAGTTACTCTGGTCGGGACAGAACGCAGTATTTT. Translation: CASSYSGRDRTQYF.

The chain links TRBV7-3 to TRBJ2-1; perhaps TRBD2 as D (6 bases). Germline V gene data show CDR1 as SGHTA and CDR2 as FQGTGA. The CDR3 is made up of 12 amino acids. V lost 4 bases to trimming and J lost 15 bases, with 16 bases between them. This CDR3 is CASSSRRAGWFF. CDR3 sequence (DNA): TGTGCCAGCAGCTCCCGGCGGGCGGGGTGGTTCTTC.

This clonotype was seen only a few times. The chain combines TRBV4-3 with TRBJ2-1; D call uncertain. The CDR3 consists of 17 residues. Germline V gene lookup returns CDR1 LGHNA and CDR2 YSLEER. With 0 bases removed from V and 3 bases from J, the gap between germline ends came to 15 bases. The CDR3 reads CASSQEATHPIYNEQFF. DNA for the CDR3: TGCGCCAGCAGCCAAGAAGCCACCCATCCCATCTACAATGAGCAGTTCTTC.

This clonotype was seen repeatedly, ten times or more. The rearrangement joins TRBV28 to TRBJ2-5; 7 positions agree with TRBD2. Looked up from germline, CDR1 is MDHEN and CDR2 is SYDVKM. The V segment lost 3 bases and the J segment 4 bases; nucleotides outside the gene matches: 8. CDR3 length: 15 amino acids. The CDR3 nucleotides are TGTGCCAGCAGTTTCCCCTCTGGGACTATAGAGACCCAGTACTTC. This translates into CASSFPSGTIETQYF. Supplemented by reference TRBV28 and TRBJ2-5, the full variable domain reads DVKVTQSSRYLVKRTGEKVFLECVQDMDHENMFWYRQDPGLGLRLIYFSYDVKMKEKGDIPEGYSVSREKKERFSLILESASTNQTSMYLCASSFPSGTIETQYFGPGTRLLVL.

This chain links TRBV5-1 with TRBJ2-1, with D possibly being TRBD1 or TRBD2 (5 bases each). V lost 4 bases, J lost 7 bases, and 12 bases lay in between. The CDR3 extends over 13 amino acids. CDR1 SGHRS and CDR2 YFSETQ come from the germline V gene. CDR3 in DNA: TGCGCCAGCAGCGGGGGAGTAACAAATGAGCAGTTCTTC. This translates into CASSGGVTNEQFF.

The chain combines TRBV4-3 with TRBJ2-5, with D tentatively TRBD1 (5 bases). V lost 1 base and J lost 5, with 14 bases in between. CDR1 and CDR2 from the germline V gene are LGHNA and YSLEER. The CDR3 consists of 15 residues. CDR3 bases: TGCGCCAGCAGCCAAGGCGACAGCTTCGGGGAGACCCAGTACTTC. Its protein product is CASSQGDSFGETQYF.

In this sample, this clonotype turned up a few times. This chain joins TRBV6-5 and TRBJ1-1; 7 bases fit TRBD1. The junction had 8 bases not matched to a gene; V was cut back by 4 bases and J by 0 bases. Germline CDR1 and CDR2: MNHEY and SVGAGI. This CDR3 is 16 amino acids long. The CDR3 here is CASSLQGVGLNTEAFF. CDR3 in DNA: TGTGCCAGCAGTTTGCAGGGGGTGGGGTTGAACACTGAAGCTTTCTTT.

This clonotype occurred a few times. The J gene is TRBJ2-3, the V gene TRBV7-3, with a weak D call TRBD1 (5 bases). The CDR3 is made up of 14 amino acids. The germline gives CDR1 SGHTA, CDR2 FQGTGA. Trimming left V 0 bases short and J 6 bases short, with 10 bases between. In DNA, the CDR3 is TGTGCCAGCAGCTTAACAGGGGTCAGGGATACGCAGTATTTT. Residues: CASSLTGVRDTQYF.

In its sample, this clonotype was seen a few times. The chain carries TRBV12-3 or TRBV12-4 and TRBJ2-1; the D is unclear. This CDR3 spans 12 amino acids. The germline V and J ends were trimmed by 5 bases and 8 bases, with 10 bases remaining between them. CDR3 amino acids: CASSPPFDEQFF. The DNA of the CDR3 is TGTGCCAGCAGTCCCCCTTTTGATGAGCAGTTCTTC.

CDR3 in DNA: TGCAGTGCTAGCCTAGGAAGCACAGATACGCAGTATTTT. Translated: CSASLGSTDTQYF. The V and J genes are TRBV20-1 and TRBJ2-3, with D uncertain. The germline V and J ends were trimmed by 3 bases and 0 bases, with 7 bases remaining between them. The CDR3 is 13 residues long. Germline CDR1 and CDR2: DFQATT and SNEGSKA (reference sequence).

The rearrangement uses TRBV5-1 and TRBJ1-3; the match to TRBD1 covers 7 bases. The CDR3 has 15 amino acids. Trimming took 5 bases from V and 0 from J; bases not matched to a gene: 5. In germline, CDR1 is SGHRS, CDR2 YFSETQ. The DNA for the CDR3 is TGCGCCAGCAGGGACAGGACCAGCTCTGGAAACACCATATATTTT. Residues: CASRDRTSSGNTIYF.

This rearrangement joins TRBV12-3 or TRBV12-4 to TRBJ2-2; D uncertain. This CDR3 has 13 residues. The V and J ends lost 10 bases and 1 base respectively, with 10 bases between them. The CDR3 sequence is CAISHRNTGELFF. CDR3 coding DNA: TGTGCCATAAGCCACAGGAACACCGGGGAGCTGTTTTTT.

The V call is TRBV18, the J call TRBJ1-2; weak D call: TRBD1 (6 bases). This CDR3 has 13 amino acids. V shed 3 bases and J shed 5 bases, with 10 bases lying between them. From germline, CDR1 is KGHSH and CDR2 LQKENI. For the CDR3, the DNA is TGTGCCAGCTCACCGGGACAAAAATATGGCTACACCTTC. Translated: CASSPGQKYGYTF.

The chain is built from TRBV7-2 and TRBJ1-2, with no clear D. Per the germline V gene, CDR1 is SGHTA and CDR2 is FQGNSA. V was pared by 4 bases and J by 6 bases, with 18 bases between. This CDR3 spans 15 amino acids. The CDR3 spells CASSSKRGERHGYTF. CDR3 nucleotides: TGTGCCAGCAGCTCGAAGCGGGGAGAGAGGCATGGCTACACCTTC.